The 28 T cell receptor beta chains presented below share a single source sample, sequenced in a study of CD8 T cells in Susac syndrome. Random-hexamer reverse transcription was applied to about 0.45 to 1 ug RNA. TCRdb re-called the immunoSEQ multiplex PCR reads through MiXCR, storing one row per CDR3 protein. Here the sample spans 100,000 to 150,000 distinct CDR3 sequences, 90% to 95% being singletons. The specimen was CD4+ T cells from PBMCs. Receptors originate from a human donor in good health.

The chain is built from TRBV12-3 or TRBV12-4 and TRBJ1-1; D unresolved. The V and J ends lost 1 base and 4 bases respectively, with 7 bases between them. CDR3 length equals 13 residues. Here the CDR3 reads CASSLGPATEAFF. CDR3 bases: TGTGCCAGCAGTTTAGGGCCAGCCACTGAAGCTTTCTTT.

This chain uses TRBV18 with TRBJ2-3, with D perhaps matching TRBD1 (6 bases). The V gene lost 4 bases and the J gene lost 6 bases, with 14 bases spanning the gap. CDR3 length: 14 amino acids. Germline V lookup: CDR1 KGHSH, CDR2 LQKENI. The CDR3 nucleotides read TGTGCCAGCTCACTTCCAGGGGCGGAGGATACGCAGTATTTT. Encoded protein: CASSLPGAEDTQYF.

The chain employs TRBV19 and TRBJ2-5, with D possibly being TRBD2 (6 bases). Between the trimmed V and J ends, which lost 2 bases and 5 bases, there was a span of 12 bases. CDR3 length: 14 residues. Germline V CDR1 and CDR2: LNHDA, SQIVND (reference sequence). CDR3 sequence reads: CASSIPGGTETQYF. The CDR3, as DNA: TGTGCCAGTAGTATACCAGGAGGGACGGAGACCCAGTACTTC.

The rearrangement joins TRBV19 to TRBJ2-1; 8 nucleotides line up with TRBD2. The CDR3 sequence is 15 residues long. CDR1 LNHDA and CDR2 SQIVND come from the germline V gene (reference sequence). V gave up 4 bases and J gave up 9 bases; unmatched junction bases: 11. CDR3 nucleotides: TGTGCCAGTAGTAGGGGTAGCGGGACTTTAGGTGAGCAGTTCTTC. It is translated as CASSRGSGTLGEQFF.

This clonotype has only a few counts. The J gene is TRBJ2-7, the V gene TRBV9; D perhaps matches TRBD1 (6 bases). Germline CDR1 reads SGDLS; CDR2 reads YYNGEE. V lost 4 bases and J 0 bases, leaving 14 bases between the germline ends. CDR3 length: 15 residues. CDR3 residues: CASSTRQDPSYEQYF. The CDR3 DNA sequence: TGTGCCAGCAGCACCCGACAGGATCCCTCCTACGAGCAGTACTTC.

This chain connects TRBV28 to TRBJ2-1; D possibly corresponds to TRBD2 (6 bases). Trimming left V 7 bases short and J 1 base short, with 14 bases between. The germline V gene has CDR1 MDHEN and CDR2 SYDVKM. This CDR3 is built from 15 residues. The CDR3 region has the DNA TGTGCCAGCACCTCCGGGACTCCGTCCTACAATGAGCAGTTCTTC. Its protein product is CASTSGTPSYNEQFF.

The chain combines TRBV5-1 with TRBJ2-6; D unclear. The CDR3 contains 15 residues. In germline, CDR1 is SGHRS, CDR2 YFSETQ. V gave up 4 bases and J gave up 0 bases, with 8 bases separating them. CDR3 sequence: CASSIDASGANVLTF. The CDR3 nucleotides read TGCGCCAGCAGCATCGATGCCTCTGGGGCCAACGTCCTGACTTTC.

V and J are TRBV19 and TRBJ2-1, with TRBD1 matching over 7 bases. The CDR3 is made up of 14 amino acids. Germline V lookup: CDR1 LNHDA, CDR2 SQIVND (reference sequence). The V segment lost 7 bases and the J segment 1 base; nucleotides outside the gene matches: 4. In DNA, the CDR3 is TGTGCCAGTAATACAGGGGTTTCCTACAATGAGCAGTTCTTC. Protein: CASNTGVSYNEQFF.

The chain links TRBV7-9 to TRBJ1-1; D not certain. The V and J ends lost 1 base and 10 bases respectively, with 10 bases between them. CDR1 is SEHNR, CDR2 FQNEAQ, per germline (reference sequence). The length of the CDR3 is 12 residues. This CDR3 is CASSLEAAAAFF. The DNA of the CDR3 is TGTGCCAGCAGCTTAGAAGCAGCGGCAGCTTTCTTT. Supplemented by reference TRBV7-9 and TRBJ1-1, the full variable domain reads DTGVSQNPRHKITKRGQNVTFRCDPISEHNRLYWYRQTLGQGPEFLTYFQNEAQLEKSRLLSDRFSAERPKGSFSTLEIQRTEQGDSAMYLCASSLEAAAAFFGQGTRLTVV.

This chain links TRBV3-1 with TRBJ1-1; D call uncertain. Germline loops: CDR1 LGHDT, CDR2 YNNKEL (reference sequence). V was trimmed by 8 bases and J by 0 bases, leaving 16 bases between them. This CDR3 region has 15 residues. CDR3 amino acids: CASSHRARMNTEAFF. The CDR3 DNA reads TGTGCCAGCTCCCACCGGGCCAGAATGAACACTGAAGCTTTCTTT.

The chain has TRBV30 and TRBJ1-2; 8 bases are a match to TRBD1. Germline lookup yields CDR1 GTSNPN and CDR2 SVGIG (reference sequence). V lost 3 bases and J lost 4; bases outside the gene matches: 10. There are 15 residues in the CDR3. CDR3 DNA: TGTGCCTGGAGAACGGCAGGGGGCGCGATCTATGGCTACACCTTC. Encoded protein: CAWRTAGGAIYGYTF.

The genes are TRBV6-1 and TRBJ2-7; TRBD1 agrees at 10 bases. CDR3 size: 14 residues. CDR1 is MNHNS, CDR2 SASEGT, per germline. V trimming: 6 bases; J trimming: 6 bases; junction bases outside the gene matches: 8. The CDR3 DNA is TGTGCCAGCAGGACCGGGACAGGGGCCTTCGAGCAGTACTTC. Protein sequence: CASRTGTGAFEQYF.

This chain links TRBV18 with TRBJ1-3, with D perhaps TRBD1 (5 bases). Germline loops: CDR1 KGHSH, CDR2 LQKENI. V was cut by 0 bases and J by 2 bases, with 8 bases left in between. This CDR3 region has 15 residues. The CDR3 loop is CASSPPQGTGNTIYF. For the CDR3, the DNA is TGTGCCAGCTCACCACCGCAGGGCACTGGAAACACCATATATTTT.

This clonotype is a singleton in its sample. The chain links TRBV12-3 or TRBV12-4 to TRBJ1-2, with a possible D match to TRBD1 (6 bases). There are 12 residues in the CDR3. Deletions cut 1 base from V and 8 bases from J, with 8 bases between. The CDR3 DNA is TGTGCCAGCAGTTTAGGGGACACCGGCTACACCTTC. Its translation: CASSLGDTGYTF.

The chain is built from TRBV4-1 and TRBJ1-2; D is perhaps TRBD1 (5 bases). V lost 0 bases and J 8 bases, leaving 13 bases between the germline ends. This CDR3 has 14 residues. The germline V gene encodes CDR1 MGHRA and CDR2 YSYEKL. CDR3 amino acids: CASSQDEAGRGYTF. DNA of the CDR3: TGCGCCAGCAGCCAAGATGAGGCAGGGAGAGGCTACACCTTC.

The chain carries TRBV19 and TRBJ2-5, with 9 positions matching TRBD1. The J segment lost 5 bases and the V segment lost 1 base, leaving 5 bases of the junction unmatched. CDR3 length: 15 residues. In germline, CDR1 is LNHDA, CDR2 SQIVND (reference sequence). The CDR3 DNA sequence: TGTGCCAGTAGTATAGTCGGGACAGGGAGTGAGACCCAGTACTTC. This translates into CASSIVGTGSETQYF.

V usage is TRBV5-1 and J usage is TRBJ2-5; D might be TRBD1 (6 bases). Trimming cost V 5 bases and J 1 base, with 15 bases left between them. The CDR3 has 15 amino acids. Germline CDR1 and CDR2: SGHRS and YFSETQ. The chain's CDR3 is CASRGMDSTQETQYF. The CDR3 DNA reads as TGCGCCAGCAGGGGGATGGACAGCACCCAAGAGACCCAGTACTTC.

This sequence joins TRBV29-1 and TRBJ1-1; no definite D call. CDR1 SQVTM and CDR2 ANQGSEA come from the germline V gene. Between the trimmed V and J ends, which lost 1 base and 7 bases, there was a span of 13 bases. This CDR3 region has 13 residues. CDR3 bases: TGCAGCGTTGAAGTCGGCAATAACCATGAAGCTTTCTTT. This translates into CSVEVGNNHEAFF. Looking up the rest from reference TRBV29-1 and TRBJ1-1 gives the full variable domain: SAVISQKPSRDICQRGTSLTIQCQVDSQVTMMFWYRQQPGQSLTLIATANQGSEATYESGFVIDKFPISRPNLTFSTLTVSNMSPEDSSIYLCSVEVGNNHEAFFGQGTRLTVV.

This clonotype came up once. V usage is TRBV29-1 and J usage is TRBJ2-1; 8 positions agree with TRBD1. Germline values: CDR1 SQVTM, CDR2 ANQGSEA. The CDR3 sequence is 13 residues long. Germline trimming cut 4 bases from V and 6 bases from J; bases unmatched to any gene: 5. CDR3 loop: CSVAGQGRNEQFF. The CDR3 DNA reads TGCAGCGTTGCCGGACAGGGCCGCAATGAGCAGTTCTTC.

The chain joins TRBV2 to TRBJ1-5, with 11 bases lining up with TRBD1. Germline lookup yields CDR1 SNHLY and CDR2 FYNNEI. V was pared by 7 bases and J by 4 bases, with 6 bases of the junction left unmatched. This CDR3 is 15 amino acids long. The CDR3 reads CASTTDRGPNQPQHF. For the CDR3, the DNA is TGTGCCAGCACTACGGACAGGGGGCCGAATCAGCCCCAGCATTTT. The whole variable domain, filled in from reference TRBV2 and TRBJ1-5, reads EPEVTQTPSHQVTQMGQEVILRCVPISNHLYFYWYRQILGQKVEFLVSFYNNEISEKSEIFDDQFSVERPDGSNFTLKIRSTKLEDSAMYFCASTTDRGPNQPQHFGDGTRLSIL.

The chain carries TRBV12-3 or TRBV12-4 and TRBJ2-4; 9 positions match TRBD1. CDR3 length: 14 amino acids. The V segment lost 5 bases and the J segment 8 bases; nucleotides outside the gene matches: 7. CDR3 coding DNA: TGTGCCAGCAGTCCCCGGGACAGGGAGGACATTCAGTACTTC. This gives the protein CASSPRDREDIQYF.

The CDR3 sequence: CASSLEGRVRYNEQFF. The CDR3 DNA sequence: TGCGCCAGCAGCTTGGAGGGCAGGGTTAGATACAATGAGCAGTTCTTC. The chain is built from TRBV5-1 and TRBJ2-1; D is possibly TRBD1 (5 bases). CDR3 length: 16 amino acids. The germline V and J ends were trimmed by 0 bases and 4 bases, with 14 bases remaining between them. Germline-derived CDR1 and CDR2 are SGHRS and YFSETQ.

CDR3 nucleotide sequence: TGCGCCAGCAGCCAAGATGGCGGAATAGGCAATCAGCCCCAGCATTTT. Protein product: CASSQDGGIGNQPQHF. The gene calls are TRBV4-1 and TRBJ1-5; no definite D call. There are 16 residues in the CDR3. Germline V CDR1 and CDR2: MGHRA, YSYEKL. The V end lost 0 bases, the J end lost 2 bases, and 11 bases lay between the germline ends.

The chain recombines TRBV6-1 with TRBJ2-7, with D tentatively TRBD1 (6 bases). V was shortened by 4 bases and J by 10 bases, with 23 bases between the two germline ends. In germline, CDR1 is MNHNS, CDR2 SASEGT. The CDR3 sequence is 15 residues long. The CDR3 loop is CASSVGQGIRTEQYF. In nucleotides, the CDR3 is TGTGCCAGCAGTGTTGGGCAGGGCATCCGGACAGAACAGTACTTC.

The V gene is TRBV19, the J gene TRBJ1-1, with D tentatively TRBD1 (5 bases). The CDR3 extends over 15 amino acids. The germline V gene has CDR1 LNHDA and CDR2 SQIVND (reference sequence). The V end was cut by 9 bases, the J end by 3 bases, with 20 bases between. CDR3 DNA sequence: TGTGCCAGAGCCCCGAACTGGGGGTTTTACACTGAAGCTTTCTTT. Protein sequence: CARAPNWGFYTEAFF.

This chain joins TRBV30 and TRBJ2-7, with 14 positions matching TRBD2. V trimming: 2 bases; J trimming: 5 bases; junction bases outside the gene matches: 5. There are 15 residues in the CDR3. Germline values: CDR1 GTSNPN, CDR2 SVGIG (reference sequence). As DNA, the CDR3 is TGTGCCTGGAGTTCTCTGGGACTAGCGGGAGACGAGCAGTACTTC. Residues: CAWSSLGLAGDEQYF.

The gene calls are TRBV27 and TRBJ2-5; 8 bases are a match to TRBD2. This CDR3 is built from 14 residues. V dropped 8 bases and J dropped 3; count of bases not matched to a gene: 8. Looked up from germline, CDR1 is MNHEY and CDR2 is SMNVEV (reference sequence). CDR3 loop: CASGSGREEETQYF. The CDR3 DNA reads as TGTGCCAGCGGCTCCGGGAGGGAGGAAGAGACCCAGTACTTC.

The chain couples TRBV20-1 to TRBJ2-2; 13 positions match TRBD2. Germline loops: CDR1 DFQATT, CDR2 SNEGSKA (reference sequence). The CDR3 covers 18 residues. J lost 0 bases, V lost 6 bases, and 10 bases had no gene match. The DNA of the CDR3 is TGCAGTGCCACCCCGGGACTAGCGGGAAAGGCGAACACCGGGGAGCTGTTTTTT. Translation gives CSATPGLAGKANTGELFF.